This TCR beta chain stems from a study of cytomegalovirus exposure and HLA in healthy donors. Study findings and constraints: It was confirmed in vitro that three of the CMV-associated chains were specific for CMV antigens. Investigators reported some 150 TCR beta chains as tied to cytomegalovirus.

Assay: immunoSEQ multiplex PCR; the TCRdb copy retains only in-frame clones and omits some. The sample includes over 120,000 clones, approximately 90% of them seen just once. This clone appeared a few times. Its antigen is undetermined. Source material: PBMCs. The receptor was isolated from a woman in her thirties in good health and CMV-seropositive.

The DNA of the CDR3 is TGTGCCACCAGGCGGGACAGGGGGAATTCACCCCTCCACTTT. Amino acids: CATRRDRGNSPLHF. The V call is TRBV19, the J call TRBJ1-6, with 11 bases that match TRBD1. This CDR3 contains 14 residues. From germline, CDR1 is LNHDA and CDR2 SQIVND (reference sequence). J lost 7 bases, V lost 10 bases, and 6 bases had no gene match.